This T cell receptor beta chain was sequenced during a study of T cell responses to AZD1222 COVID-19 vaccine. Study results and limitations: Donors were largely white British and mainly female; clonal diversity was possibly underestimated. Among vaccine-associated CD4 TCRs, coverage spanned spike, with dominance at 160-218 and 743-854. It was only a handful of AZD1222 recipients who were seropositive at baseline. Increased Spike-specific TCR breadth and depth were observed after two AZD1222 doses.

Using immunoSEQ multiplex PCR, the repertoire was profiled, and TCRdb retains in-frame clones only, with some absent. The profile shows 77,000 or so clones, less than 95% of them singletons. A note on this clone: Its specificity is not known.

Germline V gives CDR1 KGHSH, CDR2 LQKENI. This CDR3 spans 14 amino acids. Trimming took off 4 bases at V and 0 bases at J, with 9 bases between the two ends. The V gene is TRBV18, the J gene TRBJ1-1; tentative D call: TRBD1 (5 bases). The receptor's source is an adult who received the AZD1222 COVID-19 vaccine. The starting material was peripheral blood, obtained 28 days after the second AZD1222 dose. The CDR3, as DNA: TGTGCCAGCTCACGGGCGGACATGAACACTGAAGCTTTCTTT. Translating gives CASSRADMNTEAFF. The full variable domain, its missing parts supplied by reference TRBV18 and TRBJ1-1, is NAGVMQNPRHLVRRRGQEARLRCSPMKGHSHVYWYRQLPEEGLKFMVYLQKENIIDESGMPKERFSAEFPKEGPSILRIQQVVRGDSAAYFCASSRADMNTEAFFGQGTRLTVV.